These 29 T cell receptor beta chains were all obtained from the same sample, sequenced in a study of cytomegalovirus exposure and HLA in healthy donors. PCR primers comprised 60 Vbeta and 13 Jbeta primers. The data were produced by immunoSEQ multiplex PCR, yet TCRdb's version contains in-frame clones alone and is incomplete. This table holds over 200,000 clones, around 80% found once. The source material was PBMCs. The receptor set was obtained from a woman aged 60 to 75 in good health and CMV-seropositive.

This chain joins TRBV18 and TRBJ1-2; the D is unclear. Trimming removed 3 bases at V and 3 bases at J, with 11 bases between. The germline V gene encodes CDR1 KGHSH and CDR2 LQKENI. The CDR3 is made up of 14 amino acids. CDR3 DNA: TGTGCCAGCTCACCGGAGCGCTCGGACTATGGCTACACCTTC. Its translation: CASSPERSDYGYTF.

This clone was seen a few times. V and J are TRBV7-2 and TRBJ2-2, with 10 bases matching TRBD1. CDR1 and CDR2 from the germline V gene are SGHTA and FQGNSA. The CDR3 covers 15 residues. V trimming: 3 bases; J trimming: 6 bases; junction bases outside the gene matches: 4. The CDR3 region has the DNA TGTGCCAGCAGCTTGACAGGGGGCAGATCCGGGGAGCTGTTTTTT. Its translation: CASSLTGGRSGELFF.

The chain has TRBV5-1 and TRBJ2-4, with 8 bases aligning to TRBD1. V gave up 4 bases and J gave up 1 base; unmatched junction bases: 7. CDR3 length: 16 amino acids. From germline, CDR1 is SGHRS and CDR2 YFSETQ. The DNA for the CDR3 is TGCGCCAGCAGCCTATTGACAGGGGCGGCCAAAAACATTCAGTACTTC. Its protein is CASSLLTGAAKNIQYF.

The chain has TRBV2 and TRBJ2-7; 8 bases agree with TRBD2. J gave up 3 bases and V 7 bases, and 5 bases lay outside the gene matches. Per germline, CDR1 SNHLY and CDR2 FYNNEI. This CDR3 comprises 13 residues. This CDR3 is CASTSLADYEQYF. DNA for the CDR3: TGTGCCAGCACTTCACTAGCGGACTACGAGCAGTACTTC.

The V call is TRBV11-3, the J call TRBJ2-2; perhaps TRBD1 as D (5 bases). Germline V gene data show CDR1 as SGHNT and CDR2 as YENEEA. Trimming removed 5 bases from V and 8 bases from J, with 9 bases in between. CDR3 size: 12 residues. The CDR3 here is CASSPRTGELFF. Here the CDR3 DNA reads TGTGCCAGCAGCCCACGGACAGGGGAGCTGTTTTTT.

The CDR3 spells CASSLYPRDTEAFF. For the CDR3, the DNA is TGTGCCAGCAGCTTATATCCGAGGGACACTGAAGCTTTCTTT. The V gene is TRBV7-9, the J gene TRBJ1-1, with D unresolved. The CDR3 length is 14 residues. Germline V gives CDR1 SEHNR, CDR2 FQNEAQ (reference sequence). V gave up 2 bases and J gave up 3 bases, with 10 bases separating them. The whole variable domain, remainder taken from reference TRBV7-9 and TRBJ1-1, is DTGVSQNPRHKITKRGQNVTFRCDPISEHNRLYWYRQTLGQGPEFLTYFQNEAQLEKSRLLSDRFSAERPKGSFSTLEIQRTEQGDSAMYLCASSLYPRDTEAFFGQGTRLTVV.

The V call is TRBV6-5, the J call TRBJ1-5, with 8 nucleotides matching TRBD1. This CDR3 spans 15 amino acids. Germline lookup yields CDR1 MNHEY and CDR2 SVGAGI. With 6 bases clipped from V and 4 bases from J, the junction kept 8 bases outside the gene matches. This CDR3 is CASSQDRAENQPQHF. In nucleotides, the CDR3 is TGTGCCAGCAGCCAGGACAGGGCTGAAAATCAGCCCCAGCATTTT.

The chain employs TRBV2 and TRBJ2-1, with D possibly TRBD1 on 6 matching bases. This CDR3 comprises 15 residues. The V gene's germline CDR1 is SNHLY and CDR2 FYNNEI. Trimming cost V 5 bases and J 8 bases, with 19 bases left between them. The CDR3 protein is CASSSPPRGEDEQFF. CDR3 bases: TGTGCCAGCAGTTCTCCCCCCAGGGGTGAGGATGAGCAGTTCTTC.

The rearrangement links TRBV5-1 to TRBJ2-1; 8 bases align to TRBD2. Trimming removed 0 bases from V and 7 bases from J; junction bases left unmatched: 6. CDR1 is SGHRS and CDR2 is YFSETQ in the germline V gene. The CDR3 is made up of 15 amino acids. CDR3 nucleotide sequence: TGCGCCAGCAGCTTGGTTCCGGGGGGGCAGAATGAGCAGTTCTTC. Translation: CASSLVPGGQNEQFF.

This chain joins TRBV5-4 and TRBJ2-5; 9 nucleotides agree with TRBD1. Per the germline V gene, CDR1 is SGHNT and CDR2 is YYREEE (reference sequence). J gave up 4 bases and V 4 bases, and 5 bases lay outside the gene matches. This CDR3 comprises 14 residues. The CDR3 DNA is TGTGCCAGCAGCCCGACACAGGGGGCAGAGACCCAGTACTTC. Encoded protein: CASSPTQGAETQYF.

The chain has TRBV5-8 and TRBJ1-1; a weak D match, TRBD1 (6 bases). The CDR3 is 14 residues long. Trimming removed 4 bases at V and 1 base at J, with 11 bases between. Per germline, CDR1 SGHTS and CDR2 YDEGEE. Here the CDR3 reads CASSPWTENTEAFF. The CDR3 nucleotides read TGTGCCAGCAGCCCATGGACAGAGAACACTGAAGCTTTCTTT. Full variable domain (rest looked up from reference TRBV5-8 and TRBJ1-1): EAGVTQSPTHLIKTRGQQATLRCSPISGHTSVYWYQQALGLGLQFLLWYDEGEERNRGNFPPRFSGRQFPNYSSELNVNALELEDSALYLCASSPWTENTEAFFGQGTRLTVV.

V and J are TRBV5-1 and TRBJ2-5; perhaps TRBD1 as D (6 bases). The CDR3 runs to 14 residues. Germline V gene data show CDR1 as SGHRS and CDR2 as YFSETQ. V shed 4 bases and J shed 0 bases, with 10 bases lying between them. As DNA, the CDR3 is TGCGCCAGCAGCCCCTCAGGGGACCAAGAGACCCAGTACTTC. The encoded protein is CASSPSGDQETQYF.

The rearrangement joins TRBV5-1 to TRBJ2-7, with D unresolved. The CDR3 totals 13 residues. The germline gives CDR1 SGHRS, CDR2 YFSETQ. V dropped 3 bases and J dropped 5 bases, with 12 bases sitting between them. The CDR3 protein is CASSSPGGHEQYF. The CDR3 bases are TGCGCCAGCAGCTCACCCGGCGGCCACGAGCAGTACTTC.

Concerning this clone: One end of the junction fails to match germline, which may point to a read error. The chain is built from TRBV19 and TRBJ1-1, with 10 nucleotides matching TRBD1. From germline, CDR1 is LNHDA and CDR2 SQIVND (reference sequence). The CDR3 contains 14 residues. CDR3 protein: CASSPGQGNAEAFF. The CDR3 nucleotides are TGTGCCAGTTCTCCGGGACAGGGGAACGCTGAAGCTTTCTTT.

V gene TRBV7-3 combines with J gene TRBJ2-3; 13 nucleotides align to TRBD2. V lost 5 bases and J lost 5; bases outside the gene matches: 4. CDR1 SGHTA and CDR2 FQGTGA come from the germline V gene. The CDR3 sequence is 15 residues long. The CDR3 sequence is CASSPGTSGVDTQYF. The CDR3 bases are TGTGCCAGCAGCCCTGGGACTAGCGGGGTAGATACGCAGTATTTT.

This clone occurred once. The chain uses TRBV5-1 and TRBJ2-7; D not certain. The CDR3 is 14 residues long. V lost 0 bases and J lost 4, with 11 bases in between. CDR1 is SGHRS and CDR2 is YFSETQ in the germline V gene. CDR3 DNA: TGCGCCAGCAGCTTGGGGCAGGTTGAATACGAGCAGTACTTC. This sequence encodes CASSLGQVEYEQYF.

The V call is TRBV11-2, the J call TRBJ2-3; 13 positions agree with TRBD2. With V trimmed by 5 bases and J by 7 bases, 6 bases remained unmatched. The germline gives CDR1 SGHAT, CDR2 FQNNGV. The CDR3 has 15 residues. The DNA for the CDR3 is TGTGCCAGCAGCCCGGGGACTAGCGGGACGAATACGCAGTATTTT. It codes for CASSPGTSGTNTQYF.

This clone was recorded only once. J is TRBJ2-7 and V is TRBV2; 9 nucleotides match TRBD1. CDR1 SNHLY and CDR2 FYNNEI come from the germline V gene. The CDR3 contains 15 residues. The junction had 5 bases not matched to a gene; V was cut back by 5 bases and J by 0 bases. In DNA, the CDR3 is TGTGCCAGCAGTTACCGGGACAGGGCCTCCTACGAGCAGTACTTC. Protein sequence: CASSYRDRASYEQYF.

V usage is TRBV5-1 and J usage is TRBJ2-2; perhaps TRBD1 as D (5 bases). Per the germline V gene, CDR1 is SGHRS and CDR2 is YFSETQ. V was clipped by 5 bases and J by 1 base, with 6 bases between them. This CDR3 region has 13 residues. In DNA form, the CDR3 reads TGCGCCAGCAGAGACAGGAACACCGGGGAGCTGTTTTTT. This encodes CASRDRNTGELFF.

Note on this clone: This specimen includes other DNA sequences encoding the same CDR3. The rearrangement links TRBV5-1 to TRBJ2-1; D is perhaps TRBD2 (6 bases). CDR1 is SGHRS, CDR2 YFSETQ, per germline. This CDR3 comprises 15 residues. V was pared by 1 base and J by 4 bases, with 12 bases between. Written as DNA, the CDR3 is TGCGCCAGCAGCTTGACTCCCGGGGGTTACAATGAGCAGTTCTTC. Amino acid sequence: CASSLTPGGYNEQFF.

The rearrangement joins TRBV7-9 to TRBJ1-5; D gene ambiguous. Trimming shortened V by 3 bases and J by 6 bases, and 15 bases separated the two germline ends. Germline values: CDR1 SEHNR, CDR2 FQNEAQ (reference sequence). This CDR3 has 15 amino acids. The CDR3 region is CASSFQSGGGQPQHF. As DNA, the CDR3 is TGTGCCAGCAGCTTTCAATCGGGCGGAGGTCAGCCCCAGCATTTT.

Regarding this clone: Other DNA sequences within the sample encode an identical CDR3. The chain employs TRBV5-1 and TRBJ2-1, with no clear D. This CDR3 spans 15 amino acids. V dropped 0 bases and J dropped 1 base, with 8 bases sitting between them. CDR1 is SGHRS, CDR2 YFSETQ, per germline. In DNA, the CDR3 is TGCGCCAGCAGCTTGGACAGCTCATCCTACAATGAGCAGTTCTTC. It encodes CASSLDSSSYNEQFF.

This chain uses TRBV6-8 with TRBJ2-7; 10 nucleotides line up with TRBD2. Germline V gene data show CDR1 as MNHGY and CDR2 as SAAAGT. CDR3 length equals 18 residues. After removal of 0 bases from V and 6 bases from J, the junction contained 14 bases not matched to a gene. The CDR3 reads CASSYSGLAGAGAGEQYF. The CDR3 DNA reads as TGTGCCAGCAGTTACTCGGGTCTAGCGGGAGCCGGGGCGGGCGAGCAGTACTTC.

The chain links TRBV9 to TRBJ1-6; tentative D call: TRBD1 (5 bases). V was trimmed by 0 bases and J by 12 bases, leaving 10 bases between them. Germline values: CDR1 SGDLS, CDR2 YYNGEE. CDR3 length equals 13 residues. CDR3 DNA: TGTGCCAGCAGCGTAGATCAGGGAAAACCCCTCCACTTT. Protein product: CASSVDQGKPLHF. Looking up the rest from reference TRBV9 and TRBJ1-6 gives the full variable domain: DSGVTQTPKHLITATGQRVTLRCSPRSGDLSVYWYQQSLDQGLQFLIQYYNGEERAKGNILERFSAQQFPDLHSELNLSSLELGDSALYFCASSVDQGKPLHFGNGTRLTVT.

For the CDR3, the DNA is TGTGCCTGGAGTGTACTTGACACCTCCACTGAAGCTTTCTTT. Its translation is CAWSVLDTSTEAFF. The chain is built from TRBV30 and TRBJ1-1; no reliable D call. Germline-derived CDR1 and CDR2 are GTSNPN and SVGIG (reference sequence). Trimming pared 0 bases from V and 4 bases from J, leaving 12 bases between. The CDR3 extends over 14 amino acids.

The rearrangement links TRBV5-1 to TRBJ1-4; D call uncertain. In germline, CDR1 is SGHRS, CDR2 YFSETQ. CDR3 length: 15 residues. Trimming took off 0 bases at V and 5 bases at J, with 11 bases between the two ends. CDR3 sequence: CASSLGLSGNEKLFF. The CDR3 bases are TGCGCCAGCAGCTTGGGATTATCGGGGAATGAAAAACTGTTTTTT.

For the CDR3, the DNA is TGTGCCATCAAGCCAGCGGGGAGCTACGAGCAGTACTTC. Its translation: CAIKPAGSYEQYF. The V call is TRBV10-3, the J call TRBJ2-5, with TRBD2 identical over 7 bases. The J call may not be correct, given that the DNA end is closer to TRBJ2-7. Looked up from germline, CDR1 is ENHRY and CDR2 is SYGVKD. The CDR3 has 13 amino acids.

The chain uses TRBV7-3 and TRBJ2-1; 9 nucleotides match TRBD2. The CDR3 has 14 amino acids. The germline V gene has CDR1 SGHTA and CDR2 FQGTGA. Unmatched junction bases numbered 14, after V lost 6 bases and J lost 14 bases. CDR3 in DNA: TGTGCCAGCAGAGAAGGGGGTAGCGGGGGCCAAAAGTTCTTC. Its translation is CASREGGSGGQKFF. The full variable domain, in which reference TRBV7-3 and TRBJ2-1 provide the parts outside the CDR3, is GAGVSQTPSNKVTEKGKYVELRCDPISGHTALYWYRQSLGQGPEFLIYFQGTGAADDSGLPNDRFFAVRPEGSVSTLKIQRTERGDSAVYLCASREGGSGGQKFFGPGTRLTVL.

The chain recombines TRBV5-1 with TRBJ2-5, with 7 bases matching TRBD2. Germline V gene lookup returns CDR1 SGHRS and CDR2 YFSETQ. The ends lost 5 bases at V and 3 bases at J; junction bases unmatched: 13. This CDR3 is built from 16 residues. CDR3 residues: CASSLGLGGKEETQYF. DNA for the CDR3: TGCGCCAGCAGTCTCGGGTTGGGGGGGAAGGAAGAGACCCAGTACTTC.